Shown below are 23 T cell receptor beta chains from a single sample sequenced in a study of technical replicates of blood from a few donors. Using immunoSEQ multiplex PCR, the repertoire was profiled, and TCRdb retains in-frame clones only, with some absent. In the table there are around 80,000 clones, 75% to 90% of which are singletons. Sequenced input: T cells isolated from PBMCs. The receptors originated from a human donor in good health.

This chain links TRBV6-5 with TRBJ1-1; 9 bases map to TRBD1. The CDR3 sequence is 11 residues long. CDR1 is MNHEY and CDR2 is SVGAGI in the germline V gene. V lost 6 bases, J lost 9 bases, and 2 bases stayed unmatched. The CDR3 spells CASRGQGQAFF. Written as DNA, the CDR3 is TGTGCCAGCAGGGGACAGGGCCAAGCTTTCTTT.

The chain uses TRBV7-9 and TRBJ1-5, with D possibly TRBD1 on 6 matching bases. V shed 4 bases and J shed 8 bases, with 9 bases lying between them. The CDR3 covers 12 residues. Germline CDR1 is SEHNR and CDR2 is FQNEAQ (reference sequence). In DNA, the CDR3 is TGTGCCAGCAGCTCCAGGGGTAAGCCCCAGCATTTT. Amino acids: CASSSRGKPQHF.

V and J are TRBV9 and TRBJ2-1, with D perhaps TRBD2 (5 bases). V shed 4 bases and J shed 0 bases, with 14 bases lying between them. The CDR3 has 16 amino acids. Germline V gene data show CDR1 as SGDLS and CDR2 as YYNGEE. Here the CDR3 DNA reads TGTGCCAGCAGCCCTAAGGACTTGCGCTCCTACAATGAGCAGTTCTTC. Protein product: CASSPKDLRSYNEQFF.

This clone was seen just once. This chain joins TRBV7-8 and TRBJ2-7; 7 nucleotides line up with TRBD1. Trimming removed 5 bases from V and 2 bases from J; junction bases left unmatched: 9. Per the germline V gene, CDR1 is SGHVS and CDR2 is FQNEAQ. There are 15 residues in the CDR3. The CDR3 sequence is CASSPWTGLTYEQYF. CDR3 bases: TGTGCCAGCAGCCCGTGGACAGGCCTCACCTACGAGCAGTACTTC.

The J gene is TRBJ2-7, the V gene TRBV5-4, with 13 nucleotides matching TRBD2. Germline V gives CDR1 SGHNT, CDR2 YYREEE (reference sequence). The V segment lost 4 bases and the J segment 3 bases; nucleotides outside the gene matches: 1. This CDR3 comprises 14 residues. Written as DNA, the CDR3 is TGTGCCAGCAGCAGGACTAGCGGGAGCTACGAGCAGTACTTC. Its translation is CASSRTSGSYEQYF.

The chain carries TRBV11-1 and TRBJ2-3, with D uncertain. The CDR3 length is 13 residues. V lost 7 bases, J lost 2 bases, and 10 bases lay in between. The V gene's germline CDR1 is SGHAT and CDR2 FQDESV (reference sequence). CDR3 sequence: CASTLRVTDTQYF. In DNA, the CDR3 is TGTGCCAGCACCCTACGGGTCACAGATACGCAGTATTTT.

J is TRBJ2-3 and V is TRBV6-5; a weak D match, TRBD2 (5 bases). CDR1 MNHEY and CDR2 SVGAGI come from the germline V gene. This CDR3 is 12 amino acids long. V was cut by 6 bases and J by 6 bases, with 10 bases left in between. CDR3 nucleotides: TGTGCCAGCAGAACGGGATGGGATACGCAGTATTTT. Its protein product is CASRTGWDTQYF.

CDR3 protein: CASSNGQKIYYGYTF. CDR3 coding DNA: TGTGCCAGCAGCAACGGACAGAAAATTTACTATGGCTACACCTTC. V is TRBV6-5 and J is TRBJ1-2; TRBD1 might be the D (6 bases). CDR1 and CDR2 (germline): MNHEY, SVGAGI. The CDR3 loop spans 15 amino acids. V gave up 6 bases and J gave up 3 bases, with 17 bases separating them.

The J gene is TRBJ1-2, the V gene TRBV5-6; TRBD1 might be the D (5 bases). Germline assignment: CDR1 SGHDT and CDR2 YYEEEE. The CDR3 spans 14 residues. V lost 0 bases and J 4 bases, leaving 10 bases between the germline ends. CDR3 loop: CASSLVQGSYGYTF. The DNA for the CDR3 is TGTGCCAGCAGCTTGGTGCAGGGCAGCTATGGCTACACCTTC. Full variable domain (rest looked up from reference TRBV5-6 and TRBJ1-2): DAGVTQSPTHLIKTRGQQVTLRCSPKSGHDTVSWYQQALGQGPQFIFQYYEEEERQRGNFPDRFSGHQFPNYSSELNVNALLLGDSALYLCASSLVQGSYGYTFGSGTRLTVV.

The chain couples TRBV9 to TRBJ2-6; possibly TRBD2 for D (5 bases). V shed 3 bases and J shed 0 bases, with 7 bases lying between them. This CDR3 contains 15 residues. Germline V gene lookup returns CDR1 SGDLS and CDR2 YYNGEE. The DNA for the CDR3 is TGTGCCAGCAGCGCCGGGGTCTCTGGGGCCAACGTCCTGACTTTC. It is translated as CASSAGVSGANVLTF.

The chain carries TRBV20-1 and TRBJ2-1; D not certain. V lost 3 bases and J 8 bases, leaving 5 bases between the germline ends. The CDR3 runs 10 residues. Germline loops: CDR1 DFQATT, CDR2 SNEGSKA (reference sequence). As DNA, the CDR3 is TGCAGTGCTAGCCAGTATGAGCAGTTCTTC. It specifies CSASQYEQFF.

V gene TRBV29-1 combines with J gene TRBJ2-2; the match to TRBD1 covers 8 bases. From germline, CDR1 is SQVTM and CDR2 ANQGSEA. V was pared by 5 bases and J by 1 base, with 3 bases of the junction left unmatched. The CDR3 sequence is 14 residues long. The CDR3 region is CSVRTGMNTGELFF. The CDR3 nucleotides read TGCAGCGTTAGGACAGGGATGAACACCGGGGAGCTGTTTTTT.

The V call is TRBV7-8, the J call TRBJ1-3; D gene ambiguous. The V and J ends lost 2 bases and 0 bases respectively, with 8 bases between them. This CDR3 is built from 15 residues. Germline V gene sequence: CDR1 SGHVS, CDR2 FQNEAQ. The CDR3 DNA reads as TGTGCCAGCAGCTTAACACAGTCCTCTGGAAACACCATATATTTT. It codes for CASSLTQSSGNTIYF.

V is TRBV7-2 and J is TRBJ2-2; TRBD1 agrees at 8 bases. This CDR3 contains 15 residues. V lost 7 bases, J lost 2 bases, and 6 bases stayed unmatched. Germline lookup yields CDR1 SGHTA and CDR2 FQGNSA. The CDR3 nucleotides are TGTGCCAGCACTTCCTCAGGGGGCAACACCGGGGAGCTGTTTTTT. Amino acid sequence: CASTSSGGNTGELFF.

The chain combines TRBV11-2 with TRBJ2-2; 7 bases are shared with TRBD2. With V trimmed by 4 bases and J by 7 bases, 15 bases remained unmatched. This CDR3 has 17 amino acids. CDR1 is SGHAT and CDR2 is FQNNGV in the germline V gene. CDR3 protein: CASSSRGGGRLYGELFF. The CDR3 coding sequence is TGTGCCAGCAGCTCCCGAGGTGGCGGGAGATTGTACGGGGAGCTGTTTTTT.

The genes are TRBV6-5 and TRBJ1-1; 7 bases fit TRBD1. This CDR3 is built from 12 residues. With V trimmed by 5 bases and J by 8 bases, 5 bases remained unmatched. Germline V gene lookup returns CDR1 MNHEY and CDR2 SVGAGI. In DNA, the CDR3 is TGTGCCAGCAGTCAAGACAGGGAGGAAGCTTTCTTT. Protein: CASSQDREEAFF.

The chain recombines TRBV2 with TRBJ2-1; possibly TRBD2 for D (6 bases). CDR3 length: 13 residues. In germline, CDR1 is SNHLY, CDR2 FYNNEI. Between the trimmed V and J ends, which lost 2 bases and 9 bases, there was a span of 11 bases. The CDR3 DNA sequence: TGTGCCAGCAGTGAATGGTTGGGAGGTGAGCAGTTCTTC. Translated: CASSEWLGGEQFF.

The table lists this clone with a few counts. This chain joins TRBV30 and TRBJ2-7, with D possibly TRBD2 on 6 matching bases. The CDR3 runs 12 residues. The germline CDR1 and CDR2 sequences are GTSNPN and SVGIG (reference sequence). Deletions cut 3 bases from V and 3 bases from J, with 9 bases between. The CDR3: CAWSRDFYEQYF. The CDR3 DNA reads TGTGCCTGGAGCCGGGACTTCTACGAGCAGTACTTC.

The chain employs TRBV6-5 and TRBJ1-1, with D perhaps matching TRBD1 (6 bases). The V gene's germline CDR1 is MNHEY and CDR2 SVGAGI. There are 15 residues in the CDR3. V lost 2 bases and J 4 bases, leaving 14 bases between the germline ends. The CDR3 loop is CASSYGGLVSTEAFF. CDR3 coding DNA: TGTGCCAGCAGTTACGGGGGCCTCGTGAGCACTGAAGCTTTCTTT.

The chain employs TRBV11-1 and TRBJ2-7; D uncertain. V lost 6 bases and J lost 2, with 8 bases in between. This CDR3 has 12 amino acids. Germline V lookup: CDR1 SGHAT, CDR2 FQDESV (reference sequence). The CDR3, as DNA: TGTGCCAGCAGAGAGTCCCCCTACGAGCAGTACTTC. This encodes CASRESPYEQYF.

The rearrangement joins TRBV11-3 to TRBJ1-1; tentative D call: TRBD1 (6 bases). CDR1 is SGHNT and CDR2 is YENEEA in the germline V gene. Deletions cut 4 bases from V and 3 bases from J, with 9 bases between. The CDR3 loop spans 13 amino acids. Written as DNA, the CDR3 is TGTGCCAGCAGCTCCTGGACAGACACTGAAGCTTTCTTT. This sequence encodes CASSSWTDTEAFF.

The gene calls are TRBV11-2 and TRBJ2-5, with a possible D match to TRBD1 (6 bases). The CDR3 spans 14 residues. The V gene lost 3 bases and the J gene lost 5 bases, with 13 bases spanning the gap. Germline lookup yields CDR1 SGHAT and CDR2 FQNNGV. The CDR3, as DNA: TGTGCCAGCAGCTTGCAGGGGATTAGGGAGACCCAGTACTTC. The encoded protein is CASSLQGIRETQYF.

This clone was counted a single time. The chain uses TRBV30 and TRBJ1-3; a possible D gene is TRBD1 (5 bases). Trimming cost V 2 bases and J 0 bases, with 8 bases left between them. CDR1 GTSNPN and CDR2 SVGIG come from the germline V gene (reference sequence). The CDR3 contains 14 residues. For the CDR3, the DNA is TGTGCCTGGAGTAAGGGGAACTCTGGAAACACCATATATTTT. This gives the protein CAWSKGNSGNTIYF.